The present entry profiles one T cell receptor beta chain with its context. Its target is not known. These data belong to a study of cytomegalovirus exposure and HLA in healthy donors. Study-level points and caveats: Later work associated roughly 17,000 TCR beta sequences with HLA alleles at 0.05 false discovery rate. A previous analysis found most TCR beta V segments productive roughly 87% or roughly 30% of the time.

Germline CDR1 reads LGHNA; CDR2 reads YSLEER. Germline trimming cut 3 bases from V and 4 bases from J; bases unmatched to any gene: 4. CDR3 length: 15 residues. Both 60 Vbeta primers and 13 Jbeta primers went into the PCR. The table came from immunoSEQ multiplex PCR; TCRdb's copy has only in-frame clones and leaves some out. The sample has approximately 170,000 clones, roughly 75% seen once. What was sequenced was PBMCs. The gene calls are TRBV4-3 and TRBJ2-3; TRBD1 matches 10 bases. This receptor was identified in a man younger than 45 in good health and CMV-seropositive. The CDR3 sequence is CASSQQGQGADTQYF. The CDR3 region has the DNA TGCGCCAGCAGCCAGCAAGGACAGGGGGCAGATACGCAGTATTTT.